This T cell receptor beta chain was recorded in a study of T cell changes during pregnancy in multiple sclerosis. Sequencing was performed with immunoSEQ multiplex PCR; in TCRdb, only in-frame clones are kept and a portion is missing. The sample has about 50,000 clones, nearly 90% seen once. Looked up from germline, CDR1 is LGHNA and CDR2 is YSLEER. J was trimmed by 5 bases and V by 1 base; bases with no gene match: 5. This CDR3 is built from 15 residues. This chain connects TRBV4-3 to TRBJ1-2, with 9 bases matching TRBD1. The sequence came from a female donor in good health, enrolled as a control in a pregnancy study. The specimen comprised peripheral blood, sampled after pregnancy. The CDR3 DNA sequence: TGCGCCAGCAGCCAAGCCGGGGGACAGGGTTATGGCTACACCTTC. It is translated as CASSQAGGQGYGYTF.